The clone carrying this T cell receptor beta chain was recorded only once. Its antigen remains unidentified. This sample includes further DNA sequences coding for the same CDR3. Germline loops: CDR1 SGHRS, CDR2 YFSETQ. Trimming removed 0 bases from V and 1 base from J, with 6 bases in between. This CDR3 region has 14 residues. Some clones are missing from TCRdb's copy, which holds only in-frame ones; the method was immunoSEQ multiplex PCR. The sample includes some 1 million clones, about 80% seen only once; the top ten take 1.2% to 1.5%. This specimen comes from a study of shared clonotypes between healthy human individuals. Overall study context: Per-donor plates numbered three CD4 naive, three CD4 memory, two CD8 naive and one CD8 memory. Study-wide results and caveats: A few donors held about 5% of naive CD4 clonotypes in common. The authors expected sequencing depth to affect clonotype sharing among donors.

The sample consisted of memory CD4+ T cells sorted from blood. Subset indicated: CD45RA-negative fraction. V usage is TRBV5-1 and J usage is TRBJ2-3; D remains unclear. This clonotype was obtained from a man aged 18 to 35 in good health. The CDR3 loop reads CASSLGRGTDTQYF. CDR3 DNA sequence: TGCGCCAGCAGCTTGGGTAGGGGCACAGATACGCAGTATTTT.